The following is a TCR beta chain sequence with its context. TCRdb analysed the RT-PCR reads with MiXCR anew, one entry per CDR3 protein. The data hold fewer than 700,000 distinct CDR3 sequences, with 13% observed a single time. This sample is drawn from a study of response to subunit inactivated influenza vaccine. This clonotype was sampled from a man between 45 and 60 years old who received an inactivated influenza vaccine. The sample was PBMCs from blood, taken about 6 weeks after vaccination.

CDR3 DNA: TGTGCCAGCAGCTCGACTGACGCCCCAATCAACGAGCAGTACTTC. It encodes CASSSTDAPINEQYF. The rearrangement joins TRBV11-2 to TRBJ2-7, with D hard to call. Germline V gene sequence: CDR1 SGHAT, CDR2 FQNNGV. The CDR3 sequence is 15 residues long. V was pared by 4 bases and J by 5 bases, with 18 bases between.